This T cell receptor beta chain was sequenced for a study of response to subunit inactivated influenza vaccine. TCRdb re-analysed the RT-PCR reads in MiXCR, keeping a single row per CDR3 protein. The table lists roughly 760,000 distinct CDR3 sequences, 21% of them singletons. This clonotype occurred a few times. Its antigen is undetermined. Study findings and constraints: It was suggested by the authors that few new T cells are recruited by each seasonal influenza vaccination.

The receptor's source is a man between 45 and 60 years old who received an inactivated influenza vaccine. The specimen comprised PBMCs from blood, sampled less than 6 days after vaccination.

The CDR3 nucleotides read TGTGCCAGCAGCTTGGCGGGAGGGAGCTGGGAGACCCAGTACTTC. It specifies CASSLAGGSWETQYF. The chain has TRBV5-6 and TRBJ2-5, with 8 bases aligning to TRBD2. The CDR3 length is 15 residues. Germline values: CDR1 SGHDT, CDR2 YYEEEE. The J segment lost 5 bases and the V segment lost 0 bases, leaving 6 bases of the junction unmatched.